Sequencing of this T cell receptor beta chain was carried out in a study of OX40 agonist ivuxolimab in advanced cancers. At the level of the study: Patients got intravenous ivuxolimab at 0.01 to 10 mg/kg every 2 weeks. Partial responses were recorded for three patients, including one with hepatocellular carcinoma and two with cutaneous melanoma.

General study points: Near-lowest levels of clonal expansion characterized partial responders at 0.1-3.0 mg/kg. The mean number of expanded clones was higher in CD8+ T cells than in CD4+.

Remarks on this clone: Its target is unknown.

Assay: immunoSEQ multiplex PCR; the TCRdb copy retains only in-frame clones and omits some. The repertoire holds 76,000 or so clones, about 89% seen once, with under 0.8% in the top ten. Trimming shortened V by 3 bases and J by 0 bases, and 10 bases separated the two germline ends. From germline, CDR1 is SGHRS and CDR2 YFSETQ. The CDR3 contains 15 residues. The input for sequencing was CD4+ or CD8+ T cells sorted from blood, taken in a trial of the OX40 agonist ivuxolimab. V is TRBV5-1 and J is TRBJ2-1; maybe TRBD1 (5 bases). The TCR originated in an adult with an advanced solid tumor such as melanoma, head and neck, liver or kidney cancer. The CDR3 DNA reads TGCGCCAGCAGCTCCCAGGGCAGCTCCTACAATGAGCAGTTCTTC. Translating gives CASSSQGSSYNEQFF.